Detailed here is one TCR beta chain. Its antigen is not identified. This record comes from a study of cytomegalovirus exposure and HLA in healthy donors. PCR employed 60 Vbeta and 13 Jbeta primers. Assay used: immunoSEQ multiplex PCR; TCRdb lists only in-frame clones, some missing. In all, the sample yields 130,000 to 150,000 clones. V shed 6 bases and J shed 5 bases, with 10 bases lying between them. This CDR3 is 12 amino acids long. Germline V gene data show CDR1 as LNHDA and CDR2 as SQIVND (reference sequence). Study-wide results and caveats: V- and J-gene trimming of TCR beta was linked (in a later analysis) to a missense DCLRE1C variant. Researchers counted 164 TCR beta chains as cytomegalovirus-associated.

All donors participated as healthy donors of bone marrow. The sequence came from a man aged 40-49 years in good health and CMV-seronegative. The chain links TRBV19 to TRBJ1-1; tentatively, D is TRBD1 (5 bases). Sequenced: PBMCs. CDR3 in DNA: TGTGCCAGTAGCCAAAGACAGACTGAAGCTTTCTTT. Translation gives CASSQRQTEAFF.